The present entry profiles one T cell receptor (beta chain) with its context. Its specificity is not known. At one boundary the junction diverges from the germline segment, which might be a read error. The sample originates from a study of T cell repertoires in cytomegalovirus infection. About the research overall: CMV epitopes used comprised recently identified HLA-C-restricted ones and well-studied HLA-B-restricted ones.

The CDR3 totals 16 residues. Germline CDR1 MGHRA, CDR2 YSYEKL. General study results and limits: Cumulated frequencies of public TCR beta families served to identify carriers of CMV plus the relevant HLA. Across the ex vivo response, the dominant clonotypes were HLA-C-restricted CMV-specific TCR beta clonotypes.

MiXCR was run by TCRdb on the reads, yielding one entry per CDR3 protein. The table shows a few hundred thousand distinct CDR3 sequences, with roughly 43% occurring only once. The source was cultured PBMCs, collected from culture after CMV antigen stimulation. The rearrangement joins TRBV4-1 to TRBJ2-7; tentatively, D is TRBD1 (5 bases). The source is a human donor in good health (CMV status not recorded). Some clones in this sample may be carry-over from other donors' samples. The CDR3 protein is CASSQDPGHPIQKQYF. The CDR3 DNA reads TGTGCCAGCAGCCAGGACCCAGGGCACCCAATCCAAAAGCAGTACTTC.